The rows below give T cell receptor beta chains drawn from one sample of a study of T cells after yellow fever vaccination. TCRdb independently ran MiXCR on the 5' RACE reads; one entry per CDR3 protein. The top ten clones hold approximately 15% of a sample with 500,000 to 700,000 distinct CDR3 sequences, roughly 19% of them seen once. The sequencing used PBMCs, collected 15 days after the yellow fever booster vaccination. These receptors were collected from a man younger than 40 who received the YFV17D yellow fever vaccine. Each CDR3 is given with its conserved first and last residue. D genes are given only for firm matches. Some rows have no size entry. The others give once, few or many, or a class for an expanded clone.

cdr3_nt cdr3_aa v_call clone_size j_call d_call
TGTGCCAGCAGGCGCCGGGACCTAGTTTTAGATACGCAGTATTTT CASRRRDLVLDTQYF TRBV28 few TRBJ2-3 .
TGTGCCAGCAGCCAGGACCTAGCGGGGCGAGACAATGAGCAGTTCTTC CASSQDLAGRDNEQFF TRBV3-1 few TRBJ2-1 TRBD2
TGTGCCAGCAGTTTAGTTCTAGCGGGAGGGCCGGTTGAGCAGTTCTTC CASSLVLAGGPVEQFF TRBV27 few TRBJ2-1 TRBD2
TGTGCCAGCAGGACTACAGCGGGTGAGCAGTTCTTC CASRTTAGEQFF TRBV12-3/TRBV12-4 few TRBJ2-1 .
TGCGCCAGCATACAGACAGGGGCCCCTTCCCCCAATCAGCCCCAGCATTTT CASIQTGAPSPNQPQHF TRBV23-1 . TRBJ1-5 TRBD1
TGCGCCAGCAGCATGGGACAGGCTAGGAACACTGAAGCTTTCTTT CASSMGQARNTEAFF TRBV5-1 . TRBJ1-1 TRBD1
TGCGCCAGCAGCTTCCCTGGTCCCACCGGGGAGCTGTTTTTT CASSFPGPTGELFF TRBV5-1 . TRBJ2-2 .
TGCAGCGTCGAGAAGGGGGCCTATGAGCAGTTCTTC CSVEKGAYEQFF TRBV29-1 few TRBJ2-1 TRBD1
TGCAGCGTGCCGGGACTCTATGGGGATGAGCAGTTCTTC CSVPGLYGDEQFF TRBV29-1 . TRBJ2-1 .
TGTGCCAGCAGCCCCCAGTCTTCCTCCTACGAGCAGTACTTC CASSPQSSSYEQYF TRBV9 . TRBJ2-7 .
TGTGCCAGCAGTTTAAAAAATGAGCAGTTCTTC CASSLKNEQFF TRBV12-3/TRBV12-4 many TRBJ2-1 .
TGTGCCAGCAGCGTGGGGGTTCAAGAGACCCAGTACTTC CASSVGVQETQYF TRBV9 few TRBJ2-5 .
TGTGCCAGCAGCTCCAACAGGGCGGAGACCCAGTACTTC CASSSNRAETQYF TRBV28 . TRBJ2-5 .
TGCAGCGCCGGGGGCACCGGGGAGCTGTTTTTT CSAGGTGELFF TRBV29-1 . TRBJ2-2 .
TGTGCCAGCAGTCTGACAGGGACCCGTCGGGAGACCCAGTACTTC CASSLTGTRRETQYF TRBV6-1 few TRBJ2-5 TRBD1
TGTGCCAGCGTGGCGGATCCACAGGGGACGATCTATGGCTACACCTTC CASVADPQGTIYGYTF TRBV27 few TRBJ1-2 TRBD1
TGTGCCAGCACTCCAGGAGTGGGACAGGGGGGAGAAAAACTGTTTTTT CASTPGVGQGGEKLFF TRBV4-2 . TRBJ1-4 TRBD1